The rows below give T cell receptor beta chains drawn from one sample of a study of lymphopenia after photon versus proton radiotherapy. Sequencing used immunoSEQ multiplex PCR; TCRdb keeps in-frame clones, though not all of them. This table holds some 55,000 clones, about 86% found once. The sequenced sample was peripheral blood, obtained from a patient treated with photon-based radiotherapy. The receptors stem from a man aged 45-65 years with gastric cancer. CDR3s leave out the opening cysteine and the closing phenylalanine or tryptophan. Clone sizes are given selectively: once, few, many, or a class where the clone is expanded.

len,v_gene,abundance,CDR3aa
13,TRBV27,many,ASSSSWTSADEQY
12,TRBV6-1,.,ASNTLGGNQPQH
13,TRBV5-1,.,ASSLDGRENQPQH
11,TRBV11-2,.,ASSTGGSYEQY
13,TRBV7-8,few,ASSLETGVNTEAF
12,TRBV7-9,once,ASSSGQGTYEQY
14,TRBV5-1,.,ASSPRPGTGGTEAF
13,TRBV30,few,AWSVGGPNNQPQH
12,TRBV7-2,.,ASSVGLAGNEQF
11,TRBV14,few,ASSQASGETQY